This T cell receptor (beta chain) emerged from a study of shared clonotypes between healthy human individuals. Only in-frame clones appear in the TCRdb table, and some are missing; sequencing was by immunoSEQ multiplex PCR. Counted here are 1,400,000 or so clones, 97% to 99% occurring once; the ten biggest clones make up about 0.4%. Sequencing was performed on naive CD4+ T cells sorted from blood. Documented subset: CD45RA+ positively selected. This clonotype was sampled from a man aged 25 to 40 in good health.

The CDR3 coding sequence is TGTGCCACCTCAGGACAGGGGACGCAGTATTTT. This translates into CATSGQGTQYF. The chain joins TRBV28 to TRBJ2-3, with 9 bases identical to TRBD1. The CDR3 has 11 amino acids. Unmatched junction bases numbered 5, after V lost 10 bases and J lost 9 bases. Germline CDR1 reads MDHEN; CDR2 reads SYDVKM.